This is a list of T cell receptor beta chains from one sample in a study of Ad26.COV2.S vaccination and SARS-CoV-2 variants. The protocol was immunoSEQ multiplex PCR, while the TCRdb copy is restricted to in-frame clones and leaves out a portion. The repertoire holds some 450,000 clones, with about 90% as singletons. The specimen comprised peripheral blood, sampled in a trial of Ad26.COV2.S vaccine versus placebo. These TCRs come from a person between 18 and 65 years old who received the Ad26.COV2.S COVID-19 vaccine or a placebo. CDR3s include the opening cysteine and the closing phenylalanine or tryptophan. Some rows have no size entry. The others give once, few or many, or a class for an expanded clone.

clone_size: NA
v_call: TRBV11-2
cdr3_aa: CASSLILGTSSGELFF

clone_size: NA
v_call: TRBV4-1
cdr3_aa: CASSHDRGRIGNSPLHF

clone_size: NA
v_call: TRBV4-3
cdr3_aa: CASSRQGTPSTDTQYF

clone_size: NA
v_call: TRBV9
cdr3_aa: CASSVAGGHTIYF

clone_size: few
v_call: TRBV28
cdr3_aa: CASSIQGIGNEKLFF

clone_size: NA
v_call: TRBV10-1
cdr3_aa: CASSDRGQGPPSEQYF

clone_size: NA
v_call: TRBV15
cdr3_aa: CATSTLTSGSDNEQFF

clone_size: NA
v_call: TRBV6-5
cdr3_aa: CASSQISNYGYTF

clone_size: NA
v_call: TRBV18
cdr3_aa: CASSPNSPGTTTYEQYF

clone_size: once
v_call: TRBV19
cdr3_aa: CASGAGVGGELFF

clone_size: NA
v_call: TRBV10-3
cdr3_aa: CAISESRARTGGDPGGEAFF

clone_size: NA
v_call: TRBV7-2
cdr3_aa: CASRGQTNQPQHF

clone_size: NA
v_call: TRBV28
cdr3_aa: CASSRHRRNTEAFF

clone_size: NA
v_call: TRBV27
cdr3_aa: CASSPSTGSSYEQYF

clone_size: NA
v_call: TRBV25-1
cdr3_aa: CASSDDRGDTPLHF

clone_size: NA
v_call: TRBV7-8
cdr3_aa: CASRRQGSDQPQHF

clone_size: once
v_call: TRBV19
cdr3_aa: CASSMWRERDNEQFF

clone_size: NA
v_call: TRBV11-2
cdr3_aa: CASSTRDSYNEQFF

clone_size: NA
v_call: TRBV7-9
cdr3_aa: CASSLVFETWDTEAFF

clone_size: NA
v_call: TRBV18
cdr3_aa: CASSPTFSGDDYTF

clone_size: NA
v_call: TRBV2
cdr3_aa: CASSVKQGASGYTF

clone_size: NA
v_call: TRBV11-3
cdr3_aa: CASSLRTGNTDTQYF

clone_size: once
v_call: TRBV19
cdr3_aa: CASSIMGGTIRPDTQYF

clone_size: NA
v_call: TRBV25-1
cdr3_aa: CASSASTGSGNTIYF

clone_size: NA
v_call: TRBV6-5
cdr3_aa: CASSPQGGTEKLFF

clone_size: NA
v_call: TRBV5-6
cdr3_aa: CASSLGLAGTQETQYF

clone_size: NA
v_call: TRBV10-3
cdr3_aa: CASQVTDTQYF

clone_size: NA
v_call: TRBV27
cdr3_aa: CASSFPGIPQFF

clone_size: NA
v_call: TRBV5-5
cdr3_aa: CASSLGPSGEYEQYF

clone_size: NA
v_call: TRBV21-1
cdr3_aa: CASSKSGQGHREQYF

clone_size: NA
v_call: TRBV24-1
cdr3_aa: CATSDTTGSYEQYF

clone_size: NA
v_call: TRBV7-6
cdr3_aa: CASSHPAETQYF

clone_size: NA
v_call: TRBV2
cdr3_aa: CASSDPGGGTQYF